These 32 T cell receptor beta chains share one sample of origin, sequenced in a study of cytomegalovirus exposure and HLA in healthy donors. Both 60 Vbeta primers and 13 Jbeta primers went into the PCR. Assay used: immunoSEQ multiplex PCR; TCRdb lists only in-frame clones, some missing. The data hold 150,000 to 250,000 clones, with 82% observed a single time. Input material: PBMCs. The receptors stem from a boy younger than 10 in good health and CMV-seronegative.

The V gene is TRBV11-2, the J gene TRBJ2-2; 7 bases fit TRBD1. The J segment lost 0 bases and the V segment lost 3 bases, leaving 7 bases of the junction unmatched. CDR1 is SGHAT, CDR2 FQNNGV, per germline. CDR3 length equals 17 residues. The CDR3 is CASSLTPGTANTGELFF. CDR3 nucleotides: TGTGCCAGCAGCTTGACTCCCGGGACAGCGAACACCGGGGAGCTGTTTTTT.

This clone was seen a few times. The V and J genes are TRBV11-2 and TRBJ2-7, with 10 bases fitting TRBD2. V shed 6 bases, J shed 2 bases, and the junction held 7 bases outside the gene matches. Germline V gene data show CDR1 as SGHAT and CDR2 as FQNNGV. The length of the CDR3 is 15 residues. CDR3 in amino acids: CASRRGLAATYEQYF. The CDR3 bases are TGTGCCAGCAGGCGAGGACTAGCGGCTACCTACGAGCAGTACTTC.

This clone was seen only a few times. The chain couples TRBV29-1 to TRBJ1-4; D unresolved. Germline V gene data show CDR1 as SQVTM and CDR2 as ANQGSEA. The CDR3 is 14 amino acids. Deletions cut 1 base from V and 3 bases from J, with 9 bases between. The CDR3 protein is CSVEGGVANEKLFF. The CDR3 region has the DNA TGCAGCGTTGAAGGCGGGGTCGCTAATGAAAAACTGTTTTTT.

This chain links TRBV7-2 with TRBJ2-4; no reliable D call. The V end was cut by 3 bases, the J end by 4 bases, with 13 bases between. CDR3 length: 15 residues. Per germline, CDR1 SGHTA and CDR2 FQGNSA. In DNA, the CDR3 is TGTGCCAGCAGCTTCCGCCAGACTGGGAAAAACATTCAGTACTTC. It encodes CASSFRQTGKNIQYF.

This clone was counted a single time. The chain recombines TRBV27 with TRBJ1-3; tentatively, D is TRBD1 (5 bases). The V end was cut by 9 bases, the J end by 4 bases, with 34 bases between. Germline V gives CDR1 MNHEY, CDR2 SMNVEV (reference sequence). The CDR3 is made up of 20 amino acids. DNA of the CDR3: TGTGCCAGACAACTAAGGCCCCCCCCGGCCGACCAAAGGGGAGGAAACACCATATATTTT. This translates into CARQLRPPPADQRGGNTIYF.

The rearrangement links TRBV19 to TRBJ1-5; D is ambiguous. The length of the CDR3 is 13 residues. Trimming took off 5 bases at V and 3 bases at J, with 8 bases between the two ends. From germline, CDR1 is LNHDA and CDR2 SQIVND (reference sequence). CDR3 amino acids: CASSRSLNQPQHF. The CDR3 DNA reads as TGTGCCAGTAGTCGGTCCCTCAATCAGCCCCAGCATTTT.

This clone was counted once. The chain links TRBV5-4 to TRBJ1-3; 8 nucleotides agree with TRBD1. The CDR3 consists of 14 residues. CDR1 is SGHNT and CDR2 is YYREEE in the germline V gene (reference sequence). The V segment lost 5 bases and the J segment 4 bases; nucleotides outside the gene matches: 5. The CDR3 nucleotides are TGTGCCAGCAGTGACAGGGGCGGCGGAAACACCATATATTTT. Its protein is CASSDRGGGNTIYF.

The rearrangement joins TRBV7-2 to TRBJ2-3, with D perhaps matching TRBD2 (6 bases). In germline, CDR1 is SGHTA, CDR2 FQGNSA. The CDR3 covers 13 residues. V lost 5 bases, J lost 6 bases, and 12 bases lay in between. The CDR3 loop reads CASSQDYSDTQYF. The DNA of the CDR3 is TGTGCCAGCAGCCAGGACTATTCGGATACGCAGTATTTT.

This chain links TRBV7-2 with TRBJ2-7; 10 nucleotides line up with TRBD2. J gave up 0 bases and V 6 bases, and 2 bases lay outside the gene matches. The CDR3 spans 14 residues. Germline CDR1 reads SGHTA; CDR2 reads FQGNSA. CDR3 bases: TGTGCCAGCAGTAGCGGGGGGCCCTCCTACGAGCAGTACTTC. Residues: CASSSGGPSYEQYF.

The table lists this clone with a count of one. This chain links TRBV20-1 with TRBJ2-5, with TRBD2 as a possible D gene (5 bases). CDR1 and CDR2 (germline): DFQATT, SNEGSKA (reference sequence). V lost 5 bases and J lost 5, with 6 bases in between. There are 10 residues in the CDR3. In nucleotides, the CDR3 is TGCAGTGCTGGCGGGGAGACCCAGTACTTC. Protein product: CSAGGETQYF.

The chain is built from TRBV7-9 and TRBJ1-2; possibly TRBD1 for D (5 bases). The V gene lost 1 base and the J gene lost 7 bases, with 10 bases spanning the gap. The CDR3 runs to 13 residues. Germline CDR1 is SEHNR and CDR2 is FQNEAQ (reference sequence). CDR3 protein: CASSLEGAPGYTF. DNA for the CDR3: TGTGCCAGCAGCTTAGAAGGGGCGCCTGGCTACACCTTC.

The genes are TRBV10-3 and TRBJ1-2, with 7 bases aligning to TRBD1. This CDR3 region has 14 residues. With V trimmed by 2 bases and J by 4 bases, 4 bases remained unmatched. The germline V gene encodes CDR1 ENHRY and CDR2 SYGVKD. The CDR3 nucleotides are TGTGCCATCAGTGAGCAGGGGGAATCCTATGGCTACACCTTC. Its translation is CAISEQGESYGYTF.

CDR3 nucleotide sequence: TGTGCCAGCAGATTTACGGGATTCAACACCGGGGAGCTGTTTTTT. Amino acid sequence: CASRFTGFNTGELFF. This chain connects TRBV6-5 to TRBJ2-2; D might be TRBD2 (5 bases). CDR3 size: 15 residues. Germline CDR1 reads MNHEY; CDR2 reads SVGAGI. Trimming removed 6 bases at V and 2 bases at J, with 13 bases between.

The chain couples TRBV6-5 to TRBJ1-6; 7 bases fit TRBD1. The CDR3 is 14 residues long. The V segment lost 0 bases and the J segment 9 bases; nucleotides outside the gene matches: 2. CDR1 and CDR2 from the germline V gene are MNHEY and SVGAGI. The CDR3 DNA sequence: TGTGCCAGCAGTTACTCGCCAGGGGGTTCACCCCTCCACTTT. It specifies CASSYSPGGSPLHF.

The J gene is TRBJ2-3, the V gene TRBV29-1; D call uncertain. Germline CDR1 reads SQVTM; CDR2 reads ANQGSEA. The CDR3 spans 14 residues. The V and J ends lost 3 bases and 0 bases respectively, with 10 bases between them. The CDR3 sequence is CSVEQSSSTDTQYF. In nucleotides, the CDR3 is TGCAGCGTTGAGCAGTCGTCTAGCACAGATACGCAGTATTTT.

In its sample, this clone was seen a few times. The chain uses TRBV5-1 and TRBJ2-6; the match to TRBD2 covers 10 bases. This CDR3 is built from 19 residues. Trimming removed 3 bases from V and 4 bases from J; junction bases left unmatched: 13. Germline loops: CDR1 SGHRS, CDR2 YFSETQ. CDR3 amino acids: CASSWASPAGGRGANVLTF. DNA for the CDR3: TGCGCCAGCAGCTGGGCTAGTCCAGCGGGGGGGCGAGGGGCCAACGTCCTGACTTTC.

The V call is TRBV7-2, the J call TRBJ2-5; TRBD2 matches 16 bases. Germline CDR1 is SGHTA and CDR2 is FQGNSA. The length of the CDR3 is 18 residues. V lost 6 bases, J lost 5 bases, and 12 bases stayed unmatched. In nucleotides, the CDR3 is TGTGCCAGCAGTTATCCGGGACTAGCGGGGGGGACCAGGGAGACCCAGTACTTC. Translation: CASSYPGLAGGTRETQYF. The full variable domain, its missing parts supplied by reference TRBV7-2 and TRBJ2-5, is GAGVSQSPSNKVTEKGKDVELRCDPISGHTALYWYRQSLGQGLEFLIYFQGNSAPDKSGLPSDRFSAERTGGSVSTLTIQRTQQEDSAVYLCASSYPGLAGGTRETQYFGPGTRLLVL.

The J gene is TRBJ1-6, the V gene TRBV19; 7 bases align to TRBD1. The CDR3 has 15 amino acids. Trimming removed 6 bases from V and 7 bases from J; junction bases left unmatched: 9. Germline values: CDR1 LNHDA, CDR2 SQIVND (reference sequence). CDR3 region: CASSPNRGTNSPLHF. CDR3 DNA sequence: TGTGCCAGTAGCCCAAACAGGGGTACCAATTCACCCCTCCACTTT.

The chain couples TRBV9 to TRBJ1-1; 8 bases align to TRBD1. The germline gives CDR1 SGDLS, CDR2 YYNGEE. The CDR3 is 15 residues long. V lost 4 bases and J lost 4; bases outside the gene matches: 9. The CDR3 DNA reads as TGTGCCAGCAGCCCACAGGGGGAGGTCAGCACTGAAGCTTTCTTT. Its protein is CASSPQGEVSTEAFF.

This clone was seen only once. The rearrangement joins TRBV21-1 to TRBJ1-1; the D call of TRBD1 is as the table states it, not checked on the DNA. TRBV21-1 represents a pseudogene. The CDR3 spans 13 residues. For the CDR3, the DNA is TGTGCCAGCAGCAATCGAGGGGGCACTGAAGCTTTCTTT. Its translation: CASSNRGGTEAFF.

The gene calls are TRBV5-6 and TRBJ1-1, with D hard to call. V lost 4 bases, J lost 6 bases, and 13 bases lay in between. The CDR3 covers 13 residues. Looked up from germline, CDR1 is SGHDT and CDR2 is YYEEEE. The CDR3 sequence: CASSAPGLAEAFF. As DNA, the CDR3 is TGTGCCAGCAGCGCGCCCGGTTTGGCTGAAGCTTTCTTT.

The CDR3 protein is CASSQKSGGLIYNEQFF. For the CDR3, the DNA is TGTGCCAGCAGCCAAAAGAGCGGGGGCCTCATTTACAATGAGCAGTTCTTC. The gene calls are TRBV4-2 and TRBJ2-1; 8 bases are a match to TRBD2. The CDR3 contains 17 residues. From germline, CDR1 is LGHNA and CDR2 YNFKEQ. V shed 2 bases and J 4 bases; nucleotides not matched to a gene: 10.

In DNA form, the CDR3 reads TGTGCCAGCAGCCTTATTCAGGGTTCCTACGAGCAGTACTTC. Translated, it gives CASSLIQGSYEQYF. The V gene is TRBV7-2, the J gene TRBJ2-7, with a possible D match to TRBD1 (5 bases). Trimming pared 5 bases from V and 1 base from J, leaving 12 bases between. CDR1 and CDR2 (germline): SGHTA, FQGNSA. The length of the CDR3 is 14 residues.

The chain couples TRBV7-8 to TRBJ2-3, with D perhaps TRBD1 (5 bases). This CDR3 has 15 amino acids. V lost 1 base, J lost 3 bases, and 11 bases lay in between. CDR1 is SGHVS and CDR2 is FQNEAQ in the germline V gene. The CDR3 here is CASSLGQYLTDTQYF. CDR3 nucleotide sequence: TGTGCCAGCAGCTTAGGACAGTATTTAACAGATACGCAGTATTTT.

In this sample, this clone turned up a few times. V usage is TRBV20-1 and J usage is TRBJ1-1, with no clear D. V gave up 6 bases and J gave up 0 bases, with 5 bases separating them. Germline CDR1 reads DFQATT; CDR2 reads SNEGSKA (reference sequence). The CDR3 contains 11 residues. CDR3 sequence: CSAGLNTEAFF. CDR3 sequence (DNA): TGCAGTGCGGGCCTGAACACTGAAGCTTTCTTT.

The chain uses TRBV11-1 and TRBJ2-1, with 10 nucleotides matching TRBD2. The trim removed 6 bases at V and 3 bases at J, leaving 5 bases unmatched. CDR3 size: 15 residues. Germline assignment: CDR1 SGHAT and CDR2 FQDESV (reference sequence). The CDR3, as DNA: TGTGCCAGCAGTCAAAGCGGGGGGGACTACAATGAGCAGTTCTTC. Protein sequence: CASSQSGGDYNEQFF.

This clone was seen just once. The rearrangement links TRBV7-9 to TRBJ2-7; 9 bases line up with TRBD2. The CDR3 contains 16 residues. V lost 4 bases and J lost 6; bases outside the gene matches: 13. CDR1 SEHNR and CDR2 FQNEAQ come from the germline V gene (reference sequence). CDR3 residues: CASSSPPGLAPREQYF. In DNA, the CDR3 is TGTGCCAGCAGCTCCCCCCCGGGACTAGCCCCTCGCGAGCAGTACTTC. The variable domain in full, with the rest retrieved from reference TRBV7-9 and TRBJ2-7, is DTGVSQNPRHKITKRGQNVTFRCDPISEHNRLYWYRQTLGQGPEFLTYFQNEAQLEKSRLLSDRFSAERPKGSFSTLEIQRTEQGDSAMYLCASSSPPGLAPREQYFGPGTRLTVT.

The V call is TRBV7-3, the J call TRBJ2-1; TRBD1 is a possible D gene (5 bases). Trimming cost V 2 bases and J 3 bases, with 11 bases left between them. Germline CDR1 is SGHTA and CDR2 is FQGTGA. The CDR3 spans 15 residues. The CDR3 loop is CASSLGATDYNEQFF. The CDR3, as DNA: TGTGCCAGCAGCTTAGGGGCTACCGACTACAATGAGCAGTTCTTC.

The V and J genes are TRBV6-1 and TRBJ1-2, with D unresolved. CDR3 size: 14 residues. The V end was cut by 2 bases, the J end by 5 bases, with 12 bases between. Germline V gene data show CDR1 as MNHNS and CDR2 as SASEGT. The CDR3 nucleotides are TGTGCCAGCAGTGAATCGTGGCGGGCTTATGGCTACACCTTC. This gives the protein CASSESWRAYGYTF.

This clone has just a few counts. The V gene is TRBV2, the J gene TRBJ1-1; TRBD1 might be the D (5 bases). The CDR3 has 14 amino acids. Trimming took off 6 bases at V and 0 bases at J, with 11 bases between the two ends. The V gene's germline CDR1 is SNHLY and CDR2 FYNNEI. The CDR3 sequence is CASSRGLMNTEAFF. The CDR3 nucleotides read TGTGCCAGCAGCCGGGGACTCATGAACACTGAAGCTTTCTTT.

The chain is built from TRBV5-1 and TRBJ2-7, with TRBD1 matching over 12 bases. The V and J ends lost 3 bases and 4 bases, in that order; junction bases with no gene match: 5. The CDR3 extends over 15 amino acids. The germline CDR1 and CDR2 sequences are SGHRS and YFSETQ. This CDR3 is CASSSGTGGRYEQYF. The CDR3 DNA is TGCGCCAGCAGCTCCGGGACAGGGGGCAGGTACGAGCAGTACTTC.

This clone showed up just a few times. This chain uses TRBV4-1 with TRBJ2-7, with 10 bases aligning to TRBD2. The trim removed 0 bases at V and 3 bases at J, leaving 5 bases unmatched. The CDR3 sequence is 16 residues long. CDR1 and CDR2 from the germline V gene are MGHRA and YSYEKL. The CDR3 spells CASSQDLVAGGYEQYF. The CDR3 region has the DNA TGCGCCAGCAGCCAAGATCTCGTAGCGGGGGGCTACGAGCAGTACTTC.